A single sample is the source of the 10 T cell receptor beta chains below, sequenced in a study of T cells in Graves' hyperthyroidism and ophthalmopathy. From RNA transcripts, TCR beta CDR3 regions were amplified. When the TCR CDR3 underwent first-round RT-PCR, the HTBI primer set was used. TCRdb ran MiXCR on the multiplex PCR reads and lists one entry per CDR3 protein. The sample has under 450,000 distinct CDR3 sequences, around 14% seen once. Sequencing was carried out using blood. These receptors all stem from a woman aged 18-35 years with Graves' hyperthyroidism.

This clonotype was recorded at least ten times. In DNA form, the CDR3 reads TGTGCCAGCAGTTCCATATCGACAGGGTACGGCAACTATGGCTACACCTTC. Translated, it gives CASSSISTGYGNYGYTF. The chain employs TRBV28 and TRBJ1-2; 7 nucleotides line up with TRBD1. The CDR3 has 17 amino acids. With V trimmed by 4 bases and J by 2 bases, 13 bases remained unmatched. Germline V gives CDR1 MDHEN, CDR2 SYDVKM.

This clonotype was found many times. The chain has TRBV7-9 and TRBJ2-1; TRBD2 agrees at 12 bases. The V and J ends lost 1 base and 9 bases, in that order; junction bases with no gene match: 7. CDR1 and CDR2 from the germline V gene are SEHNR and FQNEAQ (reference sequence). The CDR3 is 16 amino acids. CDR3 loop: CASSLGLAGGQSEQFF. CDR3 DNA: TGTGCCAGCAGCTTAGGCCTAGCGGGAGGGCAGTCTGAGCAGTTCTTC.

Notes on this clonotype: A much larger clonotype is one base distant, so this may be a read error. CDR3 sequence (DNA): TGTGCCAGCAGACTAAGACAGGTGGGGGAGACCCAGTACTTC. Its protein is CASRLRQVGETQYF. The chain couples TRBV28 to TRBJ2-5; maybe TRBD1 (6 bases). Trimming removed 6 bases at V and 5 bases at J, with 16 bases between. This CDR3 is built from 14 residues. CDR1 and CDR2 from the germline V gene are MDHEN and SYDVKM.

The sample holds many counts of this clonotype. This chain connects TRBV20-1 to TRBJ2-7, with TRBD2 as a possible D gene (7 bases). Germline V gives CDR1 DFQATT, CDR2 SNEGSKA (reference sequence). Trimming cost V 7 bases and J 6 bases, with 19 bases left between them. This CDR3 region has 13 residues. Here the CDR3 DNA reads TGCAGTGGGACTAGGGGGGGCCTGCTCGAGCAGTACTTC. This sequence encodes CSGTRGGLLEQYF.

The chain carries TRBV25-1 and TRBJ2-3, with 9 bases aligning to TRBD1. Trimming removed 8 bases from V and 7 bases from J; junction bases left unmatched: 13. The length of the CDR3 is 15 residues. The V gene's germline CDR1 is MGHDK and CDR2 SYGVNS. The CDR3 DNA is TGTGCCAGCGACCCGGGACAGGGAAAGGGGTATACGCAGTATTTT. The encoded protein is CASDPGQGKGYTQYF.

V is TRBV2 and J is TRBJ1-5, with TRBD1 identical over 8 bases. Trimming cost V 5 bases and J 5 bases; bases outside gene matches: 11. This CDR3 is built from 16 residues. Germline lookup yields CDR1 SNHLY and CDR2 FYNNEI. This CDR3 is CASSLSRTGLDQPQHF. The CDR3, as DNA: TGTGCCAGCAGTCTCTCCCGGACAGGGTTAGATCAGCCCCAGCATTTT.

The CDR3 DNA reads as TGTGCCAGCAGCCCCGCGGGACCCAACAATCCGACTGAAGCTTTCTTT. Its protein is CASSPAGPNNPTEAFF. The chain carries TRBV7-3 and TRBJ1-1; D is perhaps TRBD1 (5 bases). This CDR3 contains 16 residues. V shed 5 bases and J shed 5 bases, with 21 bases lying between them. Germline assignment: CDR1 SGHTA and CDR2 FQGTGA.

Regarding this clonotype: Possible read error: a much larger clone is one base away. The rearrangement joins TRBV28 to TRBJ1-5; D is uncertain. This CDR3 comprises 15 residues. V was cut by 7 bases and J by 6 bases, with 19 bases left in between. From germline, CDR1 is MDHEN and CDR2 SYDVKM. This chain's CDR3 is CASTLPGSPIQPQHF. Here the CDR3 DNA reads TGTGCCAGCACTCTCCCCGGGTCCCCGATTCAGCCCCAGCATTTT.

This clonotype was seen many times. The chain uses TRBV2 and TRBJ1-1; D unresolved. The V gene's germline CDR1 is SNHLY and CDR2 FYNNEI. Trimming shortened V by 5 bases and J by 8 bases, and 15 bases separated the two germline ends. This CDR3 has 13 amino acids. The CDR3 nucleotides read TGTGCCAGCAGTCAGGATTTTTACGGAGAAGCTTTCTTT. It specifies CASSQDFYGEAFF.

This clonotype was recorded a few times. The gene calls are TRBV7-9 and TRBJ2-4; D is possibly TRBD2 (6 bases). CDR3 length equals 16 residues. V was trimmed by 7 bases and J by 0 bases, leaving 16 bases between them. CDR1 and CDR2 (germline): SEHNR, FQNEAQ (reference sequence). The CDR3 here is CASIVRAGLAKNIQYF. In DNA, the CDR3 is TGTGCCAGCATCGTGAGGGCGGGATTAGCCAAAAACATTCAGTACTTC.